Listed below are T cell receptor beta chains from one sample, sequenced in a study of blood T cells in healthy people across ages. TCRdb re-called the 5' RACE reads with MiXCR, one entry per CDR3 protein. The profile shows hundreds of thousands of distinct CDR3 sequences, more than 40% of them singletons. Material for sequencing was blood. The receptors come from a woman between 55 and 75 years old in good health. Both conserved end residues are part of each CDR3. A D gene is named only where the DNA matches it firmly. The listing skips clone size in some rows; elsewhere it reads once, few, many or a size class.

cdr3_nt: TGTGCCATCAGTGACAGGGGAATACGGGGCTACACCTTC
cdr3_aa: CAISDRGIRGYTF
v_call: TRBV10-3
clone_size: .
j_call: TRBJ1-2
d_call: .

cdr3_nt: TGCAGTGCTAGATCGGGACAGGGTCTGAACGAGCAGTACTTC
cdr3_aa: CSARSGQGLNEQYF
v_call: TRBV20-1
clone_size: .
j_call: TRBJ2-7
d_call: TRBD1

cdr3_nt: TGTGCCAGCAGCTTAGGGCACGACACTGAAGCTTTCTTT
cdr3_aa: CASSLGHDTEAFF
v_call: TRBV11-3
clone_size: .
j_call: TRBJ1-1
d_call: .

cdr3_nt: TGTGCCAGCAGTGACGCGGGAGCGCTGGGGGAGCAGTACTTC
cdr3_aa: CASSDAGALGEQYF
v_call: TRBV2
clone_size: few
j_call: TRBJ2-7
d_call: TRBD2

cdr3_nt: TGCGCCAGCAGCGCTCCGGGAGAAGACGTCCTGACTTTC
cdr3_aa: CASSAPGEDVLTF
v_call: TRBV4-3
clone_size: .
j_call: TRBJ2-6
d_call: .

cdr3_nt: TGTGCCAGCACCTACGCCGCCCCGGGAGCTTTCTTT
cdr3_aa: CASTYAAPGAFF
v_call: TRBV2
clone_size: .
j_call: TRBJ1-1
d_call: .

cdr3_nt: TGCGCCAGCACGCTCACCGGGACTAACTACAATGAGCAGTACTTC
cdr3_aa: CASTLTGTNYNEQYF
v_call: TRBV4-1
clone_size: .
j_call: TRBJ2-5
d_call: TRBD2

cdr3_nt: TGCGCCAGCAGCACCCGCGGCGCGGAGAACACTGAAGCTTTCTTT
cdr3_aa: CASSTRGAENTEAFF
v_call: TRBV4-1
clone_size: .
j_call: TRBJ1-1
d_call: .

cdr3_nt: TGTGCCAGCACCCCCGGGACTCTTAGCACAGATACGCAGTATTTT
cdr3_aa: CASTPGTLSTDTQYF
v_call: TRBV9
clone_size: few
j_call: TRBJ2-3
d_call: .

cdr3_nt: TGTGCCAGCAGTTTACGGGGTGGGAACTACGAGCAGTACTTC
cdr3_aa: CASSLRGGNYEQYF
v_call: TRBV28
clone_size: .
j_call: TRBJ2-7
d_call: .

cdr3_nt: TGTGCCAGCAGCCGACTAGCGGGAGCTTCCCATGAGCAGTACTTC
cdr3_aa: CASSRLAGASHEQYF
v_call: TRBV7-2
clone_size: .
j_call: TRBJ2-7
d_call: TRBD2

cdr3_nt: TGTGCCAGCAGCCTCGGGACTAGCGGGGCCTCCTACGAGCAGTACTTC
cdr3_aa: CASSLGTSGASYEQYF
v_call: TRBV14
clone_size: .
j_call: TRBJ2-7
d_call: TRBD2